This TCR beta chain emerged from a study of shared clonotypes between healthy human individuals. Across the whole study: Samples came from a couple of female and a few male donors aged 18 to 49.

The CDR3 has 16 residues. After removal of 5 bases from V and 8 bases from J, the junction contained 14 bases not matched to a gene. Germline V gives CDR1 PRHDT, CDR2 FYEKMQ (reference sequence). Measured with immunoSEQ multiplex PCR; TCRdb has only the in-frame clones, and not every one. The data contain under 600,000 clones, 95% to 96% of them singletons. This chain links TRBV13 with TRBJ2-1; 8 bases map to TRBD2. This TCR derives from a woman in her 30s in good health. Sequencing input: naive CD4+ T cells sorted from blood. Described subset: CD45RA+ positively selected. The CDR3 loop is CASSDSGTRVIDEQFF. The CDR3 nucleotides are TGTGCCAGCAGCGATTCCGGGACTAGAGTTATCGATGAGCAGTTCTTC.